These T cell receptor beta chains were read from a single sample in a study of pediatric ulcerative colitis. The protocol was immunoSEQ multiplex PCR, while the TCRdb copy is restricted to in-frame clones and leaves out a portion. This sample carries 59,000 or so clones, around 80% of them seen once, and the ten largest clones take around 5.2%. Source material: blood. The receptors come from a boy between 10 and 17 years old with moderate ulcerative colitis. CDR3s include the opening cysteine and the closing phenylalanine or tryptophan. A D gene is named only where the DNA matches it firmly. Rows give clone size only sometimes, using once, few, many, or a class for an expanded clone.

len: 13; d_gene: TRBD1; v_gene: TRBV29-1; j_gene: TRBJ1-2; abundance: -; CDR3aa: CSVVGGRGYGYTF; CDR3nt: TGCAGCGTTGTAGGGGGCAGAGGCTATGGCTACACCTTC
len: 16; d_gene: TRBD1; v_gene: TRBV18; j_gene: TRBJ1-1; abundance: -; CDR3aa: CASSQQPQGPNTEAFF; CDR3nt: TGTGCCAGCTCACAGCAGCCACAGGGGCCGAACACTGAAGCTTTCTTT
len: 13; d_gene: -; v_gene: TRBV12-5; j_gene: TRBJ2-2; abundance: few; CDR3aa: CASGFRGTGELFF; CDR3nt: TGTGCTAGTGGTTTTCGGGGAACCGGGGAGCTGTTTTTT
len: 15; d_gene: -; v_gene: TRBV13; j_gene: TRBJ2-3; abundance: -; CDR3aa: CASSSGTQMGDTQYF; CDR3nt: TGTGCCAGCAGCTCCGGGACACAGATGGGGGATACGCAGTATTTT
len: 16; d_gene: TRBD2; v_gene: TRBV4-1; j_gene: TRBJ2-3; abundance: once; CDR3aa: CASSQIGSGSVDTQYF; CDR3nt: TGCGCCAGCAGCCAGATTGGCAGCGGGAGTGTAGATACGCAGTATTTT
len: 14; d_gene: -; v_gene: TRBV7-2; j_gene: TRBJ1-2; abundance: -; CDR3aa: CASSLGNLQNGYTF; CDR3nt: TGTGCCAGCAGCTTGGGTAATCTCCAGAATGGCTACACCTTC
len: 15; d_gene: TRBD1; v_gene: TRBV6-5; j_gene: TRBJ1-1; abundance: -; CDR3aa: CASSYSPGGTPEAFF; CDR3nt: TGTGCCAGCAGTTACTCCCCAGGGGGCACTCCTGAAGCTTTCTTT
len: 15; d_gene: -; v_gene: TRBV28; j_gene: TRBJ1-1; abundance: few; CDR3aa: CASSLRAAWMAEAFF; CDR3nt: TGTGCCAGCAGTTTAAGGGCGGCTTGGATGGCTGAAGCTTTCTTT
len: 14; d_gene: TRBD2; v_gene: TRBV5-4; j_gene: TRBJ2-7; abundance: -; CDR3aa: CASSPSGRVYEQYF; CDR3nt: TGTGCCAGCAGCCCTAGCGGCCGGGTCTACGAGCAGTACTTC
len: 16; d_gene: -; v_gene: TRBV9; j_gene: TRBJ1-2; abundance: -; CDR3aa: CASSVDPGQGRDGYTF; CDR3nt: TGTGCCAGCAGCGTAGACCCGGGACAAGGGCGCGATGGCTACACCTTC
len: 9; d_gene: -; v_gene: TRBV29-1; j_gene: TRBJ1-1; abundance: -; CDR3aa: CSVEAEAFF; CDR3nt: TGCAGCGTTGAGGCTGAAGCTTTCTTT
len: 15; d_gene: -; v_gene: TRBV4-1; j_gene: TRBJ1-2; abundance: -; CDR3aa: CASSQVEGHRYGYTF; CDR3nt: TGCGCCAGCAGCCAAGTGGAGGGGCATCGGTATGGCTACACCTTC
len: 15; d_gene: TRBD2; v_gene: TRBV5-1; j_gene: TRBJ2-3; abundance: -; CDR3aa: CASSLVAGGPDTQYF; CDR3nt: TGCGCCAGCAGCTTGGTAGCGGGGGGGCCAGATACGCAGTATTTT
len: 13; d_gene: -; v_gene: TRBV30; j_gene: TRBJ1-5; abundance: few; CDR3aa: CAWSEGVQQPQHF; CDR3nt: TGTGCCTGGAGTGAAGGGGTCCAGCAGCCCCAGCATTTT
len: 14; d_gene: -; v_gene: TRBV4-1; j_gene: TRBJ1-3; abundance: -; CDR3aa: CASSQWGAGNTIYF; CDR3nt: TGCGCCAGCAGCCAATGGGGTGCTGGAAACACCATATATTTT